Detailed here is one T cell receptor (beta chain). The sample originates from a study of blood T cell repertoires in COVID-19. The authors' processing: Estimation of nucleated cell counts was performed using reference gene primer amplification. Sequenced by immunoSEQ multiplex PCR; TCRdb stores in-frame clones only, minus some. V and J calls and clone size are copied from that table; D and trimming were computed from the DNA. Of around 150,000 clones listed, over 70% are singletons. The CDR3 runs 14 residues. Losses at the gene ends were 3 bases for V and 5 bases for J; bases not matched to a gene: 5. Germline V gene lookup returns CDR1 SGHDN and CDR2 FVKESK. Assignments of participants to cohorts depended upon their own reported clinical history.

The TCR comes from a man aged 50-59 years who had recovered from COVID-19. Sequenced material: PBMCs or T cells enriched from blood (not recorded which). The genes are TRBV14 and TRBJ2-5; 8 nucleotides match TRBD1. The CDR3 reads CASSQSRGLETQYF. The CDR3 coding sequence is TGTGCCAGCAGCCAGAGCAGGGGGCTGGAGACCCAGTACTTC.